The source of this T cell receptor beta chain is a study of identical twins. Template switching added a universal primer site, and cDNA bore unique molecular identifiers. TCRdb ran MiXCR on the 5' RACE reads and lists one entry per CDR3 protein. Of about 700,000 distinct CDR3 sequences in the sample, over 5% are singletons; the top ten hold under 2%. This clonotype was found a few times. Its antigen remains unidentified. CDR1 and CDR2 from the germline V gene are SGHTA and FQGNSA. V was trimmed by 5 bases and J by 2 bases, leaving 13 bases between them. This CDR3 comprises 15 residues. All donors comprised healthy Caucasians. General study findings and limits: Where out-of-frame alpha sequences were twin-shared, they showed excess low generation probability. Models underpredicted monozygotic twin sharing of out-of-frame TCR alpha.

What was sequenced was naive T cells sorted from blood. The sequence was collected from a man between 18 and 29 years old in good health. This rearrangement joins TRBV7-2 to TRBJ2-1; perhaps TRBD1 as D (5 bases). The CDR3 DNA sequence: TGTGCCAGCAGCCTCATAGCAGGGACCTACAATGAGCAGTTCTTC. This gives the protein CASSLIAGTYNEQFF.